This T cell receptor (beta chain) stems from a study of blood T cell repertoires in COVID-19 (TCRdb year 2020). For the wider study: Samples from collaborators originated in the United States, Italy and Spain and spanned both the acute and convalescent phases of COVID-19. The dataset comprised deeply sampled blood TCRbeta repertoires from subjects exposed to, actively infected with, or recovered from COVID-19. The repertoires were released in a freely available public database intended as a resource for research on the immune response to SARS-CoV-2. The material from the prospective study consisted of cDNA or gDNA derived from T cells, B-cell-depleted T cells, or PBMCs. Samples were obtained from the ongoing ImmuneRACE study (first 160 participants) and from roughly 1,300 subjects provided by 6 global collaborators. Sample metadata almost always included a de-identified subject ID, COVID-19 status, age in years and sex. HLA class I and class II types, where available, came from metadata supplied by the sample provider rather than from assay-based typing. General conclusions and limits of the study: The amount of clinical and demographic metadata varied by source and participant and was provided uncurated.

The immunoSEQ Assay, a bias-controlled multiplex PCR, was used to amplify TCRbeta CDR3 regions from genomic DNA. Turning to the authors' computational methods: Nucleated cell counts per sample were estimated from amplification of reference gene primers within the assay. Sequence reads were collapsed and filtered to measure the absolute abundance of every unique TCRbeta CDR3 rearrangement. Productive Simpson clonality was computed per sample as the square root of Simpson's diversity index over productive rearrangements. TCRdb carries this immuneACCESS record with in-frame sequences only. Its versions omit some clonotypes, under half of them owing to an unresolved V gene in the studies checked, with the rest unexplained. The V and J calls and clone size are taken from that table; D and trimming were inferred from the DNA. Recorded for this sample are fewer than 350,000 clones; around 86% of them occurred a single time. The top ten constitute over 8% of the sample.

Its CDR3 holds 14 amino acids, cysteine through phenylalanine. Just the 42-base CDR3 DNA is kept, in frame starting at base 1. CDR1 and CDR2 (KGHDR, SFDVKD) derive from the germline V gene. V loses 3 bases of germline sequence and J loses 4 bases, and the interval between the two ends is 9 bases. On this clone: This receptor's antigen is unknown. One base away there is no much larger clone; base qualities are not given.

The collaborating institutions used their own protocols to collect whole blood in K2EDTA tubes. For TCRbeta analysis, collaborators shipped samples as frozen whole blood, isolated PBMCs, or DNA extracted from either of those sample types. The source material was peripheral blood. The sequence joins TRBV24-1 to TRBJ1-3, with TRBD1 tentatively as D gene (5 bases match). This receptor was taken from a man in his forties with active or convalescent COVID-19. Here is the DNA: TGTGCCACCAGTGATGGGGGAGGAGGAAACACCATATATTTT. Its protein product is CATSDGGGGNTIYF.